These 12 T cell receptor beta chains share one sample of origin, sequenced in a study of blood T cell repertoires in COVID-19. Clones were sequenced by immunoSEQ multiplex PCR, and TCRdb holds only the in-frame ones, with some missing. Of about 320,000 clones in the sample, 85% are singletons; the top ten hold under 2%. Sequencing was performed on PBMCs or T cells enriched from blood (not recorded which). These receptors were obtained from a woman in her thirties who had been exposed to COVID-19.

The chain combines TRBV4-1 with TRBJ2-5, with D perhaps TRBD2 (5 bases). The CDR3 sequence is 15 residues long. Germline V CDR1 and CDR2: MGHRA, YSYEKL. The V end lost 1 base, the J end lost 4 bases, and 13 bases lay between the germline ends. The CDR3 region is CASSQGTGNRETQYF. CDR3 sequence (DNA): TGCGCCAGCAGCCAAGGGACTGGTAACAGAGAGACCCAGTACTTC.

J is TRBJ2-1 and V is TRBV27, with TRBD2 identical over 8 bases. The CDR3 runs 13 residues. Germline CDR1 reads MNHEY; CDR2 reads SMNVEV (reference sequence). The ends lost 7 bases at V and 9 bases at J; junction bases unmatched: 8. This CDR3 reads CASIRSGGSEQFF. The DNA of the CDR3 is TGTGCCAGCATCCGAAGCGGGGGCAGTGAGCAGTTCTTC.

The chain carries TRBV4-3 and TRBJ1-5; D is perhaps TRBD1 (6 bases). The CDR3 totals 15 residues. Trimming stripped 3 bases from V and 4 bases from J, with 13 bases between. Germline V gene lookup returns CDR1 LGHNA and CDR2 YSLEER. The CDR3 reads CASSQLRQENQPQHF. CDR3 sequence (DNA): TGCGCCAGCAGCCAGTTGAGACAGGAAAATCAGCCCCAGCATTTT.

The chain combines TRBV6-5 with TRBJ2-5; no definite D call. Germline assignment: CDR1 MNHEY and CDR2 SVGAGI. The CDR3 length is 11 residues. Trimming pared 7 bases from V and 4 bases from J, leaving 7 bases between. The CDR3 is CASTLSETQYF. CDR3 in DNA: TGTGCCAGCACTTTGTCAGAGACCCAGTACTTC.

The genes are TRBV7-9 and TRBJ2-5, with TRBD1 matching over 9 bases. Germline values: CDR1 SEHNR, CDR2 FQNEAQ (reference sequence). Losses at the gene ends were 3 bases for V and 3 bases for J; bases not matched to a gene: 5. This CDR3 contains 15 residues. For the CDR3, the DNA is TGTGCCAGCAGCTTGGACAGGGGCACTGAAGAGACCCAGTACTTC. This sequence encodes CASSLDRGTEETQYF. The entire variable domain, with the rest obtained from reference TRBV7-9 and TRBJ2-5, is as follows: DTGVSQNPRHKITKRGQNVTFRCDPISEHNRLYWYRQTLGQGPEFLTYFQNEAQLEKSRLLSDRFSAERPKGSFSTLEIQRTEQGDSAMYLCASSLDRGTEETQYFGPGTRLLVL.

The rearrangement links TRBV14 to TRBJ1-6; D not certain. Deletions cut 4 bases from V and 10 bases from J, with 8 bases between. There are 12 residues in the CDR3. Germline loops: CDR1 SGHDN, CDR2 FVKESK. CDR3 in DNA: TGTGCCAGCAGCCGAGTAGCATCACCCCTCCACTTT. Translation: CASSRVASPLHF.

This sequence joins TRBV5-1 and TRBJ2-2; 9 bases align to TRBD2. The CDR3 totals 15 residues. V shed 2 bases and J 3 bases; nucleotides not matched to a gene: 2. Germline loops: CDR1 SGHRS, CDR2 YFSETQ. The CDR3 DNA reads TGCGCCAGCAGCTTCCGCGGGGGGGACACCGGGGAGCTGTTTTTT. This gives the protein CASSFRGGDTGELFF. The full variable domain, completed using reference TRBV5-1 and TRBJ2-2, is KAGVTQTPRYLIKTRGQQVTLSCSPISGHRSVSWYQQTPGQGLQFLFEYFSETQRNKGNFPGRFSGRQFSNSRSEMNVSTLELGDSALYLCASSFRGGDTGELFFGEGSRLTVL.

Only one count was recorded for this clone. The chain joins TRBV9 to TRBJ2-7, with D perhaps matching TRBD1 (6 bases). The germline V gene encodes CDR1 SGDLS and CDR2 YYNGEE. The CDR3 is made up of 14 amino acids. Trimming stripped 0 bases from V and 2 bases from J, with 9 bases between. This chain's CDR3 is CASSVAPGAYEQYF. The CDR3 DNA is TGTGCCAGCAGCGTAGCGCCAGGGGCCTACGAGCAGTACTTC.

This clone is a singleton in its sample. The rearrangement uses TRBV6-4 and TRBJ2-3, with 8 bases fitting TRBD2. The V segment lost 3 bases and the J segment 9 bases; nucleotides outside the gene matches: 8. CDR1 MRHNA and CDR2 SNTAGT come from the germline V gene. This CDR3 contains 14 residues. CDR3 sequence (DNA): TGTGCCAGCAGTGATATCGCCATAGCGGGAACGCAGTATTTT. This sequence encodes CASSDIAIAGTQYF.

This chain connects TRBV5-6 to TRBJ2-7, with D perhaps matching TRBD2 (6 bases). The germline V gene has CDR1 SGHDT and CDR2 YYEEEE. Trimming left V 4 bases short and J 0 bases short, with 11 bases between. This CDR3 has 14 amino acids. The CDR3 is CASSQGLFSYEQYF. DNA of the CDR3: TGTGCCAGCAGCCAGGGACTCTTCTCCTACGAGCAGTACTTC.

The V call is TRBV19, the J call TRBJ1-2; maybe TRBD1 (5 bases). The CDR3 runs to 13 residues. CDR1 LNHDA and CDR2 SQIVND come from the germline V gene (reference sequence). Trimming shortened V by 3 bases and J by 6 bases, and 11 bases separated the two germline ends. CDR3 residues: CASSIWGYDGYTF. The CDR3 DNA is TGTGCCAGTAGTATTTGGGGCTACGATGGCTACACCTTC. Full variable domain (missing parts from reference TRBV19 and TRBJ1-2): DGGITQSPKYLFRKEGQNVTLSCEQNLNHDAMYWYRQDPGQGLRLIYYSQIVNDFQKGDIAEGYSVSREKKESFPLTVTSAQKNPTAFYLCASSIWGYDGYTFGSGTRLTVV.

J is TRBJ1-1 and V is TRBV12-3 or TRBV12-4; D unresolved. The CDR3 has 13 amino acids. Trimming took 3 bases from V and 2 from J, leaving 7 bases between them. CDR3 protein: CASSFTTNTEAFF. The CDR3 DNA sequence: TGTGCCAGCAGTTTCACCACAAACACTGAAGCTTTCTTT.